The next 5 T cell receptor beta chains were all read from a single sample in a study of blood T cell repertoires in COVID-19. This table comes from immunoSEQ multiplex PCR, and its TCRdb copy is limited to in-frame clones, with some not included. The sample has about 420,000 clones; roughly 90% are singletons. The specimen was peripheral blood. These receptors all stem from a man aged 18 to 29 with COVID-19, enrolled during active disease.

The CDR3 bases are TGTGCCAGCAGCCCTCTTCAGGGGACAGATACGCAGTATTTT. Translating it yields CASSPLQGTDTQYF. V is TRBV2 and J is TRBJ2-3; maybe TRBD1 (6 bases). The V end lost 6 bases, the J end lost 3 bases, and 13 bases lay between the germline ends. The V gene's germline CDR1 is SNHLY and CDR2 FYNNEI. This CDR3 has 14 residues.

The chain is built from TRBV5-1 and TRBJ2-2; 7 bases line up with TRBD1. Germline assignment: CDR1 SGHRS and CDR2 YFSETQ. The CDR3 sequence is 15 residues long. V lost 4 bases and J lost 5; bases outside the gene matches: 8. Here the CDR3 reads CASSPDRLRTGELFF. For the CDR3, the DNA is TGCGCCAGCAGCCCGGACAGGTTAAGAACCGGGGAGCTGTTTTTT.

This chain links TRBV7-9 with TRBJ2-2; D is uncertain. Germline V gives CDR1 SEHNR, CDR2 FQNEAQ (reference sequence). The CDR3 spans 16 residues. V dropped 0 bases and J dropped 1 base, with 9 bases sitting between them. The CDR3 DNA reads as TGTGCCAGCAGCTTAGCCCTAATACTGAACACCGGGGAGCTGTTTTTT. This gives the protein CASSLALILNTGELFF.

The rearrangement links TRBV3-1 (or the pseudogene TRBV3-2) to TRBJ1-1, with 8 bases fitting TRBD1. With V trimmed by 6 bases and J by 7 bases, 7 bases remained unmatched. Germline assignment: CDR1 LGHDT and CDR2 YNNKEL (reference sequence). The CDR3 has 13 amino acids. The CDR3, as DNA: TGTGCCAGCAGGCCGCAGGGGGCTGGTGAAGCTTTCTTT. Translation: CASRPQGAGEAFF.

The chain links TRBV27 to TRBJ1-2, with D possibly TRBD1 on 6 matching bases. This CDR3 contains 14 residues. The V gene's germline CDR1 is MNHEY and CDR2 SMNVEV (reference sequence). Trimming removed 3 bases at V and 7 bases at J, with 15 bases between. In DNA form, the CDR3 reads TGTGCCAGCAGTTTCTCAGCAGGGGCTGGTGGCTACACCTTC. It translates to CASSFSAGAGGYTF.